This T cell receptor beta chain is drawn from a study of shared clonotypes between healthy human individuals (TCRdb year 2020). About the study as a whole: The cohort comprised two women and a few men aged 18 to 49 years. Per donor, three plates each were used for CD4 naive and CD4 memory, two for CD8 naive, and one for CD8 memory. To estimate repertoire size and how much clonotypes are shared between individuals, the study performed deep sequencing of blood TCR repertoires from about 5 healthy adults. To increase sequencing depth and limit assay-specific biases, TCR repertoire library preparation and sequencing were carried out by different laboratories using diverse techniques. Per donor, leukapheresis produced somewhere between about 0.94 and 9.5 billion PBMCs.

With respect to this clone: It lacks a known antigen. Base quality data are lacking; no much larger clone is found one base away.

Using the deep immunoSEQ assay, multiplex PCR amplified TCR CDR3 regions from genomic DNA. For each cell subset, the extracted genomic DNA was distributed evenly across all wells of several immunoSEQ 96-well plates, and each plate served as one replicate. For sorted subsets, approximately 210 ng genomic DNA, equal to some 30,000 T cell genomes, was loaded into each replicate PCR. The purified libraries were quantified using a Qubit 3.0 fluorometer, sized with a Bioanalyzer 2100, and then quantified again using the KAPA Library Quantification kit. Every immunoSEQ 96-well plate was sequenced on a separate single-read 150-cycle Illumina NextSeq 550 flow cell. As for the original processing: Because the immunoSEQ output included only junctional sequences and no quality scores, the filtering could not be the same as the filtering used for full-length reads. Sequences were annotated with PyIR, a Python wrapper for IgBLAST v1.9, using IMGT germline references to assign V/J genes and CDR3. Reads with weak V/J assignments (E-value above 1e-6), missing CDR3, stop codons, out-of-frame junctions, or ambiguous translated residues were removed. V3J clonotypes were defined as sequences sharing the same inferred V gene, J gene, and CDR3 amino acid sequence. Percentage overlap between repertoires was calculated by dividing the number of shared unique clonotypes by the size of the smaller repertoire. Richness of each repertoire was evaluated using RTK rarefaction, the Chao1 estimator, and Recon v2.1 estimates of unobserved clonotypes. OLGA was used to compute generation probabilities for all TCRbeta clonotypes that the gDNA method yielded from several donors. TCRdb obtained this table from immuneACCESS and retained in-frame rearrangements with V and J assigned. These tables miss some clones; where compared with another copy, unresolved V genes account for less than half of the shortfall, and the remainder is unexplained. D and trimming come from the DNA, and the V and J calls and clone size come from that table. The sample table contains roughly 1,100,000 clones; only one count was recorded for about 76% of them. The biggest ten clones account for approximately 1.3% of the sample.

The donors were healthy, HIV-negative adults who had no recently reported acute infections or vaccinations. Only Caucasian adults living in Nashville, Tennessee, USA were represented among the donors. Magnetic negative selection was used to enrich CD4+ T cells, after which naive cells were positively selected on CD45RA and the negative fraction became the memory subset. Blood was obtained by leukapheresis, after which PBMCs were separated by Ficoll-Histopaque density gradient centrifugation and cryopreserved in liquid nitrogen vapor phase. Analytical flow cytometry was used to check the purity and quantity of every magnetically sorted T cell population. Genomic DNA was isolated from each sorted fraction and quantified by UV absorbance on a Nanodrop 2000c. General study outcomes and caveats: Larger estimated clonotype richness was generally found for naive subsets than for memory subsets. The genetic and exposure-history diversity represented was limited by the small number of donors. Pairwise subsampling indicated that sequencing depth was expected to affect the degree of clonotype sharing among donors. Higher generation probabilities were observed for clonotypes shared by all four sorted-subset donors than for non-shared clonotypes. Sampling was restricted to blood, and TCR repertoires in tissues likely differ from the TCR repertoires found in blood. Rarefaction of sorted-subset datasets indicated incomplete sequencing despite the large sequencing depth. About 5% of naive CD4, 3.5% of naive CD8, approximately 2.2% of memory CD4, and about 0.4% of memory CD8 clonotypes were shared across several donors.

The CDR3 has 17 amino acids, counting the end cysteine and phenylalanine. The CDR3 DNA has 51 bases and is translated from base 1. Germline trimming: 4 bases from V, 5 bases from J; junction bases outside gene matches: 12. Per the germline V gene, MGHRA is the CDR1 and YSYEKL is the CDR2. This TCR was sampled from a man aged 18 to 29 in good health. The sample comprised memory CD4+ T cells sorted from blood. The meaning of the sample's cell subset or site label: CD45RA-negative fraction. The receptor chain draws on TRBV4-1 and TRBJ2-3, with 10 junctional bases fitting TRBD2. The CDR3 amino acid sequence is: CASSPGGLAGERDTQYF. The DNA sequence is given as TGCGCCAGCAGCCCTGGGGGGCTAGCGGGAGAACGAGATACGCAGTATTTT.